The text below deals with one TCR beta chain. The target antigen is unknown. The germline V gene encodes CDR1 KGHSY and CDR2 FQNENV. The CDR3 contains 15 residues. V was shortened by 0 bases and J by 0 bases, with 8 bases between the two germline ends. This entry is derived from a study of T cell responses to AZD1222 COVID-19 vaccine. Turning to the study itself: Second-dose intervals near 4 or 12 weeks were combined. General study findings and limits: Seropositive status at baseline applied to only 5 to 7 AZD1222 recipients. Spike-specific TCR breadth and depth rose after two AZD1222 doses.

This table comes from immunoSEQ multiplex PCR, and its TCRdb copy is limited to in-frame clones, with some not included. The sample records 140,000 or so clones, about 88% being singletons. This TCR was sampled from an adult in good health. Source: peripheral blood, taken on day 0 of AZD1222 vaccination. The chain carries TRBV16 and TRBJ1-1, with D unresolved. The chain's CDR3 is CASSQSRQLNTEAFF. The CDR3 DNA reads as TGTGCCAGCAGCCAATCGCGGCAGCTGAACACTGAAGCTTTCTTT.